A single sample is the source of the 16 T cell receptor beta chains below, sequenced in a study of cytomegalovirus exposure and HLA in healthy donors. The PCR had 60 Vbeta and 13 Jbeta primers. Some clones are missing from TCRdb's copy, which holds only in-frame ones; the method was immunoSEQ multiplex PCR. The table has approximately 77,000 clones, roughly 76% seen once. The sequenced material came from PBMCs. The receptors were gathered from a male donor in good health and CMV-seropositive.

The chain recombines TRBV4-1 with TRBJ2-7, with D perhaps matching TRBD2 (5 bases). Germline V gives CDR1 MGHRA, CDR2 YSYEKL. The germline V and J ends were trimmed by 1 base and 1 base, with 14 bases remaining between them. This CDR3 has 16 amino acids. The CDR3 reads CASSQASGLLSYEQYF. The CDR3, as DNA: TGCGCCAGCAGCCAAGCCTCAGGACTGCTTTCCTACGAGCAGTACTTC.

V gene TRBV28 combines with J gene TRBJ2-7, with TRBD2 matching 8 bases. The CDR3 consists of 15 residues. Germline CDR1 MDHEN, CDR2 SYDVKM. J gave up 2 bases and V 7 bases, and 10 bases lay outside the gene matches. As DNA, the CDR3 is TGTGCCAGCAAAAGGGGCGGGAGGTTTCCCTACGAGCAGTACTTC. Protein: CASKRGGRFPYEQYF.

The chain carries TRBV6-1 and TRBJ1-4, with 11 bases that match TRBD1. This CDR3 has 13 amino acids. Germline V lookup: CDR1 MNHNS, CDR2 SASEGT. The junction had 3 bases not matched to a gene; V was cut back by 7 bases and J by 8 bases. CDR3 coding DNA: TGTGCCAGCATCCGGACAGGGGGCGAAAAACTGTTTTTT. The encoded protein is CASIRTGGEKLFF.

This clone was recorded a few times. The chain employs TRBV5-1 and TRBJ2-3; 9 nucleotides agree with TRBD1. The CDR3 runs to 16 residues. The germline V gene encodes CDR1 SGHRS and CDR2 YFSETQ. After removal of 0 bases from V and 1 base from J, the junction contained 3 bases not matched to a gene. The DNA of the CDR3 is TGCGCCAGCAGCTTGGGGGGACAGGGAGGCACAGATACGCAGTATTTT. Translation: CASSLGGQGGTDTQYF.

The chain uses TRBV7-2 and TRBJ1-5, with a tentative D call TRBD1 (5 bases). Germline CDR1 reads SGHTA; CDR2 reads FQGNSA. The length of the CDR3 is 15 residues. V shed 1 base and J shed 6 bases, with 13 bases lying between them. CDR3 region: CASSLVPGSGQPQHF. The CDR3 DNA reads TGTGCCAGCAGCTTAGTGCCAGGGTCGGGTCAGCCCCAGCATTTT.

In its sample, this clone was seen a few times. The V call is TRBV14, the J call TRBJ2-5; no clear D. The CDR3 covers 13 residues. From germline, CDR1 is SGHDN and CDR2 FVKESK. V lost 1 base, J lost 7 bases, and 10 bases lay in between. The DNA for the CDR3 is TGTGCCAGCAGCCAAGCACGGTCCCGGACCCAGTACTTC. This translates into CASSQARSRTQYF.

The rearrangement uses TRBV9 and TRBJ2-3; perhaps TRBD2 as D (6 bases). The V end lost 2 bases, the J end lost 4 bases, and 11 bases lay between the germline ends. CDR1 and CDR2 (germline): SGDLS, YYNGEE. The CDR3 is made up of 14 amino acids. CDR3 DNA: TGTGCCAGCAGCGTCACCGCGGGGCCAGATACGCAGTATTTT. Translation gives CASSVTAGPDTQYF.

The V gene is TRBV2, the J gene TRBJ1-1, with 8 bases lining up with TRBD1. The V gene's germline CDR1 is SNHLY and CDR2 FYNNEI. Losses at the gene ends were 7 bases for V and 2 bases for J; bases not matched to a gene: 6. The CDR3 runs 14 residues. CDR3 sequence reads: CASKEGQVNTEAFF. In DNA, the CDR3 is TGTGCCAGCAAGGAGGGACAGGTTAACACTGAAGCTTTCTTT.

The chain combines TRBV9 with TRBJ1-1, with TRBD1 as a possible D gene (5 bases). The CDR3 spans 17 residues. Germline V gene data show CDR1 as SGDLS and CDR2 as YYNGEE. V was cut by 0 bases and J by 0 bases, with 15 bases left in between. The CDR3 DNA follows: TGTGCCAGCAGCGTAGCTGCACAGGTCCGAATGAACACTGAAGCTTTCTTT. Its protein is CASSVAAQVRMNTEAFF.

This clone appeared a few times. This chain uses TRBV27 with TRBJ2-2, with TRBD1 matching over 11 bases. Germline trimming cut 5 bases from V and 4 bases from J; bases unmatched to any gene: 0. The CDR3 covers 14 residues. Germline lookup yields CDR1 MNHEY and CDR2 SMNVEV (reference sequence). CDR3 DNA sequence: TGTGCCAGCAGTGGGACAGGGGGCACCGGGGAGCTGTTTTTT. Protein sequence: CASSGTGGTGELFF.

The rearrangement uses TRBV7-3 and TRBJ2-2; the D gene is possibly TRBD1 (6 bases). Germline values: CDR1 SGHTA, CDR2 FQGTGA. V lost 6 bases to trimming and J lost 2 bases, with 13 bases between them. The CDR3 loop spans 15 amino acids. CDR3 in DNA: TGTGCCAGCAGATCTCAGGGGATTAACACCGGGGAGCTGTTTTTT. This encodes CASRSQGINTGELFF.

The chain recombines TRBV5-1 with TRBJ2-2; 10 bases line up with TRBD2. Germline V CDR1 and CDR2: SGHRS, YFSETQ. This CDR3 region has 19 residues. J lost 4 bases, V lost 1 base, and 13 bases had no gene match. The CDR3 protein is CASSLSLGSGGRPTGELFF. The CDR3 DNA reads as TGCGCCAGCAGCTTGAGTTTGGGTAGCGGGGGGAGACCCACCGGGGAGCTGTTTTTT.

V is TRBV19 and J is TRBJ2-7; D is perhaps TRBD1 (5 bases). V was shortened by 7 bases and J by 2 bases, with 12 bases between the two germline ends. This CDR3 region has 13 residues. Per germline, CDR1 LNHDA and CDR2 SQIVND (reference sequence). For the CDR3, the DNA is TGTGCCAGTAAAAAGACAGATGCCTACGAGCAGTACTTC. This sequence encodes CASKKTDAYEQYF. Looking up the rest from reference TRBV19 and TRBJ2-7 gives the full variable domain: DGGITQSPKYLFRKEGQNVTLSCEQNLNHDAMYWYRQDPGQGLRLIYYSQIVNDFQKGDIAEGYSVSREKKESFPLTVTSAQKNPTAFYLCASKKTDAYEQYFGPGTRLTVT.

The V and J genes are TRBV28 and TRBJ1-1; TRBD1 aligns across 9 bases. The CDR3 is 15 amino acids. The junction had 7 bases not matched to a gene; V was cut back by 6 bases and J by 2 bases. The germline CDR1 and CDR2 sequences are MDHEN and SYDVKM. The DNA of the CDR3 is TGTGCCAGCAGGGCCGGGACAGGGCCAAACACTGAAGCTTTCTTT. This codes for CASRAGTGPNTEAFF.

The chain carries TRBV7-2 and TRBJ2-3, with no clear D. V was cut by 2 bases and J by 0 bases, with 12 bases left in between. The CDR3 loop spans 16 amino acids. Germline CDR1 is SGHTA and CDR2 is FQGNSA. CDR3 residues: CASSLSIQLSTDTQYF. In DNA, the CDR3 is TGTGCCAGCAGCTTAAGTATACAGCTTAGCACAGATACGCAGTATTTT.

The sample holds one count of this clone. The chain recombines TRBV19 with TRBJ1-5; 10 nucleotides agree with TRBD1. J gave up 5 bases and V 6 bases, and 13 bases lay outside the gene matches. The length of the CDR3 is 17 residues. CDR1 is LNHDA and CDR2 is SQIVND in the germline V gene (reference sequence). CDR3 residues: CASSPMRQGARDQPQHF. The CDR3 DNA is TGTGCCAGTAGCCCGATGCGACAGGGGGCGAGAGATCAGCCCCAGCATTTT.